This T cell receptor beta chain was found in a study of blood T cell repertoires in COVID-19. Original processing notes: Researchers report that nucleated cell counts were estimated from reference gene primer amplification. Repertoires were generated with immunoSEQ multiplex PCR, while TCRdb's copy carries only in-frame clones and drops some. That table is the source of V, J and clone size, and D and trimming were worked out from the DNA. The table records about 100,000 clones, roughly 88% of them present only once. This clonotype originated in a human donor in a cohort sampled during active COVID-19. Sequencing used peripheral blood.

CDR3 in DNA: TGTGCCAGCAGTGGCGGGAGTCGGAATGAGCAGTTCTTC. Translated: CASSGGSRNEQFF. V is TRBV6-6 and J is TRBJ2-1; TRBD2 aligns across 7 bases. Germline CDR1 is MNHNY and CDR2 is SVGAGI (reference sequence). The CDR3 is made up of 13 amino acids. V dropped 5 bases and J dropped 7; count of bases not matched to a gene: 5.